The clone carrying this T cell receptor (beta chain) was counted many times. Its antigen is still unknown. The data originate from a study of T cells in Graves' hyperthyroidism and ophthalmopathy. The study excluded patients with uncontrolled infection, other autoimmune disease, pregnancy or lactation. Clinical symptoms, serum thyroxine, TRAb, thyroid ultrasound and orbital computed tomography informed diagnoses. It was RNA transcripts that yielded the amplified TCR beta CDR3 regions. In the first-round RT-PCR of the TCR CDR3, the HTBI primer set was used. MiXCR was run by TCRdb on the multiplex PCR reads, yielding one entry per CDR3 protein. The data show a few hundred thousand distinct CDR3 sequences, 15% to 19% seen once. Study-wide results and limits: A model of 13 V-J features distinguished ophthalmopathy from stable hyperthyroidism.

Germline V gene lookup returns CDR1 MDHEN and CDR2 SYDVKM. CDR3 size: 16 residues. The trim removed 9 bases at V and 4 bases at J, leaving 17 bases unmatched. This receptor was obtained from a woman in her 30s with Graves' hyperthyroidism. The source material was blood. This sequence joins TRBV28 and TRBJ1-1, with TRBD1 matching 7 bases. The chain's CDR3 is CASSLRGQGGITEAFF. In DNA form, the CDR3 reads TGTGCCAGTTCCCTAAGGGGGCAGGGGGGGATCACTGAAGCTTTCTTT.